This passage covers 8 T cell receptor beta chains from one sample sequenced in a study of T cell responses to AZD1222 COVID-19 vaccine. Sequenced by immunoSEQ multiplex PCR; TCRdb stores in-frame clones only, minus some. Altogether fewer than 65,000 clones are present, approximately 82% being singletons, with the ten largest covering roughly 20%. Sequenced here: peripheral blood, sampled on day 0 of AZD1222 vaccination. The source of these receptors is an adult in good health.

The DNA for the CDR3 is TGCGCCAGCAGCTTAGGGTATGGCTACACCTTC. Translation: CASSLGYGYTF. The gene calls are TRBV5-1 and TRBJ1-2; the D is unclear. V dropped 2 bases and J dropped 5 bases, with 4 bases sitting between them. The CDR3 length is 11 residues. Germline V gene data show CDR1 as SGHRS and CDR2 as YFSETQ.

Only a few counts were recorded for this clone. This sequence joins TRBV10-1 and TRBJ1-5, with D unresolved. CDR1 and CDR2 from the germline V gene are WNHNN and SYGVQD (reference sequence). V dropped 6 bases and J dropped 0 bases, with 6 bases sitting between them. CDR3 length: 13 amino acids. CDR3 bases: TGCGCCAGCAGACAGTATAGCAATCAGCCCCAGCATTTT. It encodes CASRQYSNQPQHF.

The chain carries TRBV19 and TRBJ1-5, with TRBD1 matching 9 bases. The CDR3 has 15 residues. V trimming: 8 bases; J trimming: 3 bases; junction bases outside the gene matches: 8. Germline values: CDR1 LNHDA, CDR2 SQIVND (reference sequence). CDR3 loop: CASQPTGGINQPQHF. The CDR3, as DNA: TGTGCCAGTCAGCCGACAGGGGGGATCAATCAGCCCCAGCATTTT.

CDR3 protein: CASSRYANGADPREQYF. Written as DNA, the CDR3 is TGTGCCAGCTCACGATACGCGAACGGGGCAGACCCTAGAGAGCAGTACTTC. J is TRBJ2-7 and V is TRBV18; D assignment may be TRBD1 or TRBD2 (5 bases each). Germline V gives CDR1 KGHSH, CDR2 LQKENI. Trimming pared 4 bases from V and 7 bases from J, leaving 26 bases between. The CDR3 runs 17 residues.

This sequence joins TRBV11-2 and TRBJ2-7; perhaps TRBD2 as D (6 bases). Per germline, CDR1 SGHAT and CDR2 FQNNGV. V lost 6 bases and J 3 bases, leaving 18 bases between the germline ends. CDR3 size: 15 residues. CDR3 bases: TGTGCCAGCAGGGGCCTCCGGGAGAGAGTCTACGAGCAGTACTTC. It translates to CASRGLRERVYEQYF.

V usage is TRBV19 and J usage is TRBJ2-1; TRBD2 might be the D (7 bases). Germline V gene sequence: CDR1 LNHDA, CDR2 SQIVND (reference sequence). The CDR3 spans 15 residues. V dropped 5 bases and J dropped 8 bases, with 19 bases sitting between them. In nucleotides, the CDR3 is TGTGCCAGTAGTTCTCCCGGGGGGCTAAATGATGAGCAGTTCTTC. Its translation: CASSSPGGLNDEQFF.

The V call is TRBV18, the J call TRBJ2-1; D is possibly TRBD1 (6 bases). Germline V gene lookup returns CDR1 KGHSH and CDR2 LQKENI. The CDR3 spans 12 residues. Trimming stripped 5 bases from V and 9 bases from J, with 11 bases between. CDR3 protein: CASSLQGTEQFF. In DNA, the CDR3 is TGTGCCAGCTCATTACAGGGCACTGAGCAGTTCTTC.

This chain uses TRBV12-3 or TRBV12-4 with TRBJ2-1; D is ambiguous. V gave up 4 bases and J gave up 7 bases, with 8 bases separating them. The CDR3 totals 12 residues. CDR3 protein: CASSSTVNEQFF. DNA for the CDR3: TGTGCCAGCAGTTCGACGGTGAATGAGCAGTTCTTC.